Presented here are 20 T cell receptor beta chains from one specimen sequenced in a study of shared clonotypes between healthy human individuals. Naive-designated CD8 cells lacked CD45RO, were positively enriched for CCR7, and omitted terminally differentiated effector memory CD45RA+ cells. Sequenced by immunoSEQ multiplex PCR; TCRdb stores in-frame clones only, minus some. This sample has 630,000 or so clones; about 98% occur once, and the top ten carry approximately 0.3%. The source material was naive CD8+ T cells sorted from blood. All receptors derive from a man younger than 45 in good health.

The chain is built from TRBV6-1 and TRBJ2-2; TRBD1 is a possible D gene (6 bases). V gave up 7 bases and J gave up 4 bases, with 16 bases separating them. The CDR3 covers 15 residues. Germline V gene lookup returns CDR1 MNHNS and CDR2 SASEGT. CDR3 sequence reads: CASKVITGSTGELFF. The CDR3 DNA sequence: TGTGCCAGCAAGGTTATAACAGGGAGCACCGGGGAGCTGTTTTTT.

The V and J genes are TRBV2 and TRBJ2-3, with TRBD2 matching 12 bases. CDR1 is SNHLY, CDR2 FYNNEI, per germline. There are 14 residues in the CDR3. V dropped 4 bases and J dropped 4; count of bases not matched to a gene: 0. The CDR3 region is CASSGLAGADTQYF. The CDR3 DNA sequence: TGTGCCAGCAGTGGACTAGCGGGAGCAGATACGCAGTATTTT. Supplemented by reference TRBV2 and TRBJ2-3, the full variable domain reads EPEVTQTPSHQVTQMGQEVILRCVPISNHLYFYWYRQILGQKVEFLVSFYNNEISEKSEIFDDQFSVERPDGSNFTLKIRSTKLEDSAMYFCASSGLAGADTQYFGPGTRLTVL.

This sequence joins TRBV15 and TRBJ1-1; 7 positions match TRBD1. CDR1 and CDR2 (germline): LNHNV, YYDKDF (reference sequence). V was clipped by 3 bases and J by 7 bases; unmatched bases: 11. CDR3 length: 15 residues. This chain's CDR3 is CATSSQFTGESEAFF. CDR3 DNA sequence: TGTGCCACCAGCAGTCAGTTTACAGGGGAGAGTGAAGCTTTCTTT.

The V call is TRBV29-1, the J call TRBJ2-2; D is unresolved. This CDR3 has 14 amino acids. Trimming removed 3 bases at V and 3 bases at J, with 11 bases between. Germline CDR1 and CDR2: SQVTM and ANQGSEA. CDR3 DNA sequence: TGCAGCGTTGATGCAGGCCGGGACACCGGGGAGCTGTTTTTT. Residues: CSVDAGRDTGELFF.

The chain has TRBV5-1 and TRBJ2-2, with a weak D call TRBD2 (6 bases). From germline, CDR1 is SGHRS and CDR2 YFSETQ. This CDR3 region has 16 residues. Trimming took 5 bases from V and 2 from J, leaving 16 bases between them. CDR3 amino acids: CASRPTGTGNTGELFF. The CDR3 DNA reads TGCGCCAGCAGACCTACCGGGACTGGAAACACCGGGGAGCTGTTTTTT.

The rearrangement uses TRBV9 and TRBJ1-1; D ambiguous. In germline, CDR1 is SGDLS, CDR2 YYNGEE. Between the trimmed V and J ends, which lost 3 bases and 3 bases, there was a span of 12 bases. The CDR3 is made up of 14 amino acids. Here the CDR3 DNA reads TGTGCCAGCAGCGCCGGTGATACATACACTGAAGCTTTCTTT. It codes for CASSAGDTYTEAFF.

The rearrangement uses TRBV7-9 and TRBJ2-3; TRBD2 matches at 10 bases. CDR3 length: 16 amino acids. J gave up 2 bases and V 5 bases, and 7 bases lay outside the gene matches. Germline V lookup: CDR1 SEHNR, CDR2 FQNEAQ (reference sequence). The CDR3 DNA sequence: TGTGCCAGCAGCCTCCTGACTAGCGGGCACACAGATACGCAGTATTTT. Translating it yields CASSLLTSGHTDTQYF.

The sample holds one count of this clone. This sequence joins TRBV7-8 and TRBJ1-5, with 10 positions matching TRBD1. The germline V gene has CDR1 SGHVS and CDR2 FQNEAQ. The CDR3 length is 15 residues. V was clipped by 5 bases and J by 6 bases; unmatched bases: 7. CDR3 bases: TGTGCCAGCAGCCTACCTGGGACAGGGGTTCAGCCCCAGCATTTT. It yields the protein CASSLPGTGVQPQHF.

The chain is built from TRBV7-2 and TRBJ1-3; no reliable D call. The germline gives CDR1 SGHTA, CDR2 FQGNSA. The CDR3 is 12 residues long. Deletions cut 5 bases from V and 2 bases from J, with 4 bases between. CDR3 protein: CASSDAGNTIYF. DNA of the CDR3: TGTGCCAGCAGCGACGCTGGAAACACCATATATTTT.

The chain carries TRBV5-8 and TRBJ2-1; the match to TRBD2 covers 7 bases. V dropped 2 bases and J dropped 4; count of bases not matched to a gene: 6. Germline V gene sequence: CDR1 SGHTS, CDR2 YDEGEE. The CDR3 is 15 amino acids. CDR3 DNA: TGTGCCAGCAGCTTAGGGACTAACTTATACAATGAGCAGTTCTTC. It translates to CASSLGTNLYNEQFF.

The CDR3 DNA reads TGTGCCAGCAGCGACAGGGAACTAAATGGCTACACCTTC. The encoded protein is CASSDRELNGYTF. J is TRBJ1-2 and V is TRBV7-9; 7 nucleotides agree with TRBD1. CDR1 and CDR2 from the germline V gene are SEHNR and FQNEAQ (reference sequence). This CDR3 contains 13 residues. V lost 5 bases to trimming and J lost 6 bases; unmatched junction nucleotides: 6.

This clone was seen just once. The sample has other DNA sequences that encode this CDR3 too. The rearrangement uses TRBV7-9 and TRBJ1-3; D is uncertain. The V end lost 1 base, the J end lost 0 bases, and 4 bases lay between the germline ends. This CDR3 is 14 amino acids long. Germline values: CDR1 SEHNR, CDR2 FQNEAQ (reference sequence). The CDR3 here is CASSLGGSGNTIYF. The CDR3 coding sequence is TGTGCCAGCAGCTTAGGGGGCTCTGGAAACACCATATATTTT. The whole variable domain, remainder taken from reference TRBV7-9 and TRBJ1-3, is DTGVSQNPRHKITKRGQNVTFRCDPISEHNRLYWYRQTLGQGPEFLTYFQNEAQLEKSRLLSDRFSAERPKGSFSTLEIQRTEQGDSAMYLCASSLGGSGNTIYFGEGSWLTVV.

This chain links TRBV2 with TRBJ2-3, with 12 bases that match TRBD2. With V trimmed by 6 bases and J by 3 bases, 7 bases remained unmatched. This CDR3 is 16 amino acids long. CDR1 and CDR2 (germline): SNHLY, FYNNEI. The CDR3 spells CASRLAGGVGTDTQYF. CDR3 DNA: TGTGCCAGCAGACTAGCGGGAGGCGTGGGAACAGATACGCAGTATTTT.

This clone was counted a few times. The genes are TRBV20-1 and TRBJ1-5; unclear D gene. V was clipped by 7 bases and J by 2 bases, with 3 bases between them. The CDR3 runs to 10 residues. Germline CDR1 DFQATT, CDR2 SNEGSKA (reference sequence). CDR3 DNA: TGCAGTGTGCGCAATCAGCCCCAGCATTTT. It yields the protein CSVRNQPQHF.

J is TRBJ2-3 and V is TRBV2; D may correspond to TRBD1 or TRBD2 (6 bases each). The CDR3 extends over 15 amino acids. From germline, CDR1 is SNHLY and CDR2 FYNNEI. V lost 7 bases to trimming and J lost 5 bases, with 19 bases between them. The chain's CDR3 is CASILRGASRDTQYF. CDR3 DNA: TGTGCCAGCATCCTTAGGGGGGCATCCCGAGATACGCAGTATTTT.

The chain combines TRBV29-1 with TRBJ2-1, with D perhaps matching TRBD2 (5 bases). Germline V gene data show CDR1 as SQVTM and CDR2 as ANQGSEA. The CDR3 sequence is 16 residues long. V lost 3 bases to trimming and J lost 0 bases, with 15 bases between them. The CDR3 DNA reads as TGCAGCGTTGAGGGGAGCCGAGACGACTCCTACAATGAGCAGTTCTTC. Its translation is CSVEGSRDDSYNEQFF.

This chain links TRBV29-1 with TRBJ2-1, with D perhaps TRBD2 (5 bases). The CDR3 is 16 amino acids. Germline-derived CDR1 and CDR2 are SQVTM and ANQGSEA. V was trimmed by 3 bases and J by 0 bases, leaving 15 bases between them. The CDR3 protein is CSVEALAGRSYNEQFF. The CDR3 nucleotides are TGCAGCGTTGAGGCCCTTGCGGGCCGCTCCTACAATGAGCAGTTCTTC.

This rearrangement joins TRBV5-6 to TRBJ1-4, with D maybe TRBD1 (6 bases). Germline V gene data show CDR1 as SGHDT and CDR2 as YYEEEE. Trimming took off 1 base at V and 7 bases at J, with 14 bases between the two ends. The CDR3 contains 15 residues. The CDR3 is CASSLFNRDFEKLFF. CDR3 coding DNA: TGTGCCAGCAGCTTGTTTAACAGGGACTTTGAAAAACTGTTTTTT.

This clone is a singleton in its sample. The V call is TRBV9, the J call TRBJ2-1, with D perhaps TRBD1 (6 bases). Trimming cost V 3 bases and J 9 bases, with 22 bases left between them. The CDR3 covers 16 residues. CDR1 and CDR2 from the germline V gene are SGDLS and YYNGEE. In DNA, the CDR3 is TGTGCCAGCAGCGCAGACTGGAACAGGGATAGGGGTGAGCAGTTCTTC. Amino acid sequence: CASSADWNRDRGEQFF.

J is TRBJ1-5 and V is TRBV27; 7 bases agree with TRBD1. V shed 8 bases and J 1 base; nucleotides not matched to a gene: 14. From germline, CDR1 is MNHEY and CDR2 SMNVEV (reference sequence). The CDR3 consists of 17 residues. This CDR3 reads CASAPLGTAGSNQPQHF. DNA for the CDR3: TGTGCCAGCGCTCCCCTCGGGACAGCTGGGAGCAATCAGCCCCAGCATTTT.